Listed below are T cell receptor beta chains from one sample, sequenced in a study of beta chain features in type 1 diabetes. Generated by immunoSEQ multiplex PCR, the TCRdb table keeps only in-frame clones and is missing some. Altogether about 620,000 clones are present, 15% to 19% being singletons, with the ten largest covering 0.07% to 0.095%. The material sequenced was naive CD4+ T cells from blood. These receptor sequences come from a man in his late teens or twenties in good health. Both conserved end residues are part of each CDR3. A D gene is named only where the DNA matches it firmly. Clone size is given for some rows only: seen once, a few or many times, or a class if the clone is expanded.

D | J | size | V | DNA | CDR3
TRBD1 | TRBJ1-2 | few | TRBV7-9 | TGTGCCAGCAGCTTAGCGACAGGGATGGACTATGGCTACACCTTC | CASSLATGMDYGYTF
- | TRBJ2-7 | few | TRBV7-2 | TGTGCCAGCAGCTTAGTTTTGAGCGGGCACAGGGGAGACCACGAGCAGTACTTC | CASSLVLSGHRGDHEQYF
- | TRBJ2-2 | few | TRBV29-1 | TGCAGCGCCAAACGATCCCTGGGGAATCGCGCGAACACCGGGGAGCTGTTTTTT | CSAKRSLGNRANTGELFF
- | TRBJ2-1 | - | TRBV25-1 | TGTGCCAGCAGTGACCCTCGGACAAGCTACAATGAGCAGTTCTTC | CASSDPRTSYNEQFF
- | TRBJ1-5 | - | TRBV2 | TGTGCCAGCAGCGTCGGTTGGCTCAGCAATCAGCCCCAGCATTTT | CASSVGWLSNQPQHF
TRBD1 | TRBJ1-2 | - | TRBV27 | TGTGCCAGCAGTCCCCAAGGACAGGGGGCTAACTATGGCTACACCTTC | CASSPQGQGANYGYTF
TRBD1 | TRBJ1-1 | - | TRBV2 | TGTGCCAGCAGATCAACGGGACAGCTCATGAACACTGAAGCTTTCTTT | CASRSTGQLMNTEAFF
TRBD2 | TRBJ2-7 | - | TRBV14 | TGTGCCAGCAGCCAAGACCTAGCGGGGGGTTCCTACGAGCAGTACTTC | CASSQDLAGGSYEQYF
- | TRBJ1-5 | - | TRBV7-2 | TGTGCCAGCAGTCAAGCGTCGGGGCTTGGCAATCAGCCCCAGCATTTT | CASSQASGLGNQPQHF
TRBD1 | TRBJ2-7 | - | TRBV5-1 | TGCGCCAGCAGCTTTAGGGCAGGGGGCTCCTACGAGCAGTACTTC | CASSFRAGGSYEQYF
TRBD2 | TRBJ2-1 | - | TRBV6-4 | TGTGCCAGCAGTGAGACGGGACTAGCGGGGAGCCCGCAGTTCTTC | CASSETGLAGSPQFF
- | TRBJ2-7 | - | TRBV28 | TGTGCCAGCAGTCTCGTCTACGAGCAGTACTTC | CASSLVYEQYF
- | TRBJ2-2 | few | TRBV28 | TGTGCCAGCATGCTAGAATCCACCGGGGAGCTGTTTTTT | CASMLESTGELFF
- | TRBJ2-4 | - | TRBV5-4 | TGTGCCAGCAGCTTCGGCGGGAAGAAAAACATTCAGTACTTC | CASSFGGKKNIQYF
- | TRBJ1-6 | - | TRBV5-6 | TGTGCCAGCAGGCTGAGCTCCTATAATTCACCCCTCCACTTT | CASRLSSYNSPLHF
- | TRBJ2-7 | - | TRBV6-6 | TGTGCCAGCTATAGCGGCGGAATGTCCTACGAGCAGTACTTC | CASYSGGMSYEQYF
TRBD2 | TRBJ2-1 | few | TRBV7-8 | TGTGCCAGCAGCTTAACAGATACTAGCGGAGGGGCCTACAATGAGCAGTTCTTC | CASSLTDTSGGAYNEQFF
- | TRBJ1-1 | - | TRBV18 | TGTGCCAGCTCACCAACGGGGATGAACACTGAAGCTTTCTTT | CASSPTGMNTEAFF
- | TRBJ1-2 | - | TRBV4-1 | TGCGCCAGCAGCCAAGATCGGCGGGGCTACACCTTC | CASSQDRRGYTF
- | TRBJ2-4 | - | TRBV10-1 | TGCGCCAGCAGCCGGCCGGGACTAGCCAAAAACATTCAGTACTTC | CASSRPGLAKNIQYF
TRBD1 | TRBJ2-7 | few | TRBV14 | TGTGCCAGCAGCCAAGTGAGGGGGCGCCACGAGCAGTACTTC | CASSQVRGRHEQYF
- | TRBJ2-4 | - | TRBV27 | TGTGCCAGCAGTTTCCACCATAGCTTAGCCAAAAACATTCAGTACTTC | CASSFHHSLAKNIQYF
TRBD1 | TRBJ2-1 | few | TRBV6-1 | TGTGCCAGTCCCACCGGGACAGTGTTCAACAATGAGCAGTTCTTC | CASPTGTVFNNEQFF
- | TRBJ1-1 | few | TRBV7-9 | TGTGCCAGCAGCCCCATGAGGAACACTGAAGCTTTCTTT | CASSPMRNTEAFF
- | TRBJ2-5 | few | TRBV11-2 | TGTGCCAGCAGCCCCCCACGCGAGACCCAGTACTTC | CASSPPRETQYF
TRBD1 | TRBJ2-7 | - | TRBV27 | TGTGCCAGCAGTCTCCCGGGACAGCGCTACGAGCAGTACTTC | CASSLPGQRYEQYF
TRBD1 | TRBJ2-5 | - | TRBV2 | TGTGCCAGCAGGGAACCAGGGGGCAGGGAGACCCAGTACTTC | CASREPGGRETQYF
- | TRBJ1-5 | - | TRBV6-5 | TGTGCCAGCAGTTACTTGGGAGATCAGCCCCAGCATTTT | CASSYLGDQPQHF
- | TRBJ2-2 | few | TRBV6-1 | TGTGCCAGCAACCCAGGGTTTCGCCCCGGGGAGCTGTTTTTT | CASNPGFRPGELFF
- | TRBJ2-5 | - | TRBV6-5 | TGTGCCAGCAGTTACGGGACACAGGGAGGGACCCAGTACTTC | CASSYGTQGGTQYF
- | TRBJ1-1 | - | TRBV28 | TGTGCCAGCCCGACGAACACTGAAGCTTTCTTT | CASPTNTEAFF
TRBD1 | TRBJ1-6 | few | TRBV19 | TGTGCCAGTAGTACTGACGGGACAGGGCGAAATTCACCCCTCCACTTT | CASSTDGTGRNSPLHF
- | TRBJ2-7 | - | TRBV5-6 | TGTGCCAGCAGCTTTGATCGCCCCGGAGAGCAGTACTTC | CASSFDRPGEQYF
TRBD1 | TRBJ1-2 | - | TRBV14 | TGTGCCAGCAGCCAACAACAGGGGGAGATGTATGGCTACACCTTC | CASSQQQGEMYGYTF
TRBD2 | TRBJ2-3 | few | TRBV9 | TGTGCCAGCAGCTCATCCCCCCGGGGACTAGCAGTCCCAGATACGCAGTATTTT | CASSSSPRGLAVPDTQYF
TRBD1 | TRBJ1-5 | few | TRBV6-5 | TGTGCCAGCAGTCCCGGGACAGGCCGGAGGCAGCCCCAGCATTTT | CASSPGTGRRQPQHF
- | TRBJ2-4 | few | TRBV5-1 | TGCGCCAGCAGCTTGAGGTCGGCAGAGGTGGACATTCAGTACTTC | CASSLRSAEVDIQYF
- | TRBJ2-1 | - | TRBV5-1 | TGCGCCAGCAGCTTGGCCCCGTCAAACTCCTACAATGAGCAGTTCTTC | CASSLAPSNSYNEQFF
TRBD1 | TRBJ1-5 | few | TRBV28 | TGTGCCAGCTCGGACAGGGGATATAGCAATCAGCCCCAGCATTTT | CASSDRGYSNQPQHF
- | TRBJ2-4 | - | TRBV21-1 | - | CASSKAWGRGAKNIQYF
TRBD2 | TRBJ2-7 | many | TRBV9 | TGTGCCAGCAGCCCAGCGGGAGTCGCCTACGAGCAGTACTTC | CASSPAGVAYEQYF
- | TRBJ2-7 | few | TRBV27 | TGTGCCAGCAGTTTTGGTGACAGGACCTACGAGCAGTACTTC | CASSFGDRTYEQYF
- | TRBJ2-5 | few | TRBV13 | TGTGCCAGCAGCTCCCGGGTAGAAGAGACCCAGTACTTC | CASSSRVEETQYF
TRBD1 | TRBJ1-2 | - | TRBV13 | TGTGCCAGCAGCCAACTCGGACAGGCCACGAGGAACTATGGCTACACCTTC | CASSQLGQATRNYGYTF
TRBD2 | TRBJ2-1 | few | TRBV4-1 | TGCGCCAGCAGCCAAGAGACTAGCGGGGCCGTGGGTGAGCAGTTCTTC | CASSQETSGAVGEQFF
- | TRBJ1-2 | few | TRBV30 | TGTGCCTGGAGTGTACCGGTTGTCGGTGGCTACACCTTC | CAWSVPVVGGYTF
TRBD2 | TRBJ2-3 | - | TRBV25-1 | TGTGCCAGCAGTGAAGGGACTAGCGGGAGCACAGATACGCAGTATTTT | CASSEGTSGSTDTQYF